This is a list of T cell receptor beta chains from one sample in a study of blood T cell repertoires in COVID-19. TCRdb's copy holds only in-frame clones and misses some; the assay was immunoSEQ multiplex PCR. This sample has about 170,000 clones, with more than 85% found just once. The sample comprised peripheral blood. The receptors stem from a woman of 80 years or more in a cohort sampled during active or convalescent COVID-19. The CDR3 runs from the conserved cysteine through the conserved F or W. A D gene is named only where the DNA matches it firmly. A row's size may be missing; if present it is once, few, many or a size class.

TRBJ2-3	TRBV19	NA	NA	TGTGCCAGTAGTATCGCTTTGGGTGCGGTGACAGATACGCAGTATTTT	CASSIALGAVTDTQYF
TRBJ2-3	TRBV11-2	NA	TRBD2	TGTGCCAGCAGCCGCGGGGGGGGGAGGACAGATACGCAGTATTTT	CASSRGGGRTDTQYF
TRBJ2-7	TRBV9	NA	NA	TGTGCCAGCAGCGTAGGGCCCAGCTACGAGCAGTACTTC	CASSVGPSYEQYF
TRBJ2-3	TRBV7-8	NA	TRBD2	TGTGCCAGCAGCTTAGCCCTGACTAGCTCAGATACGCAGTATTTT	CASSLALTSSDTQYF
TRBJ1-2	TRBV28	few	NA	TGTGCCAGCAGCCTAGTCGTTTACGATGGCTACACCTTC	CASSLVVYDGYTF
TRBJ2-4	TRBV5-1	once	NA	TGCGCCAGCAGCGGGGGGTCCTTAGCCAAAAACATTCAGTACTTC	CASSGGSLAKNIQYF
TRBJ2-7	TRBV7-2	NA	TRBD2	TGTGCCAGCAGCTTAGTGGCGGGGGGGACCTACGAGCAGTACTTC	CASSLVAGGTYEQYF
TRBJ1-5	TRBV2	NA	NA	TGTGCCAGCAGATTGGGCCTGGGCAATCAGCCCCAGCATTTT	CASRLGLGNQPQHF
TRBJ1-1	TRBV18	NA	NA	TGTGCCAGCTCACCAGCGATCCTCCTGGACACTGAAGCTTTCTTT	CASSPAILLDTEAFF
TRBJ2-1	TRBV9	NA	NA	TGTGCCAGCAGCGCGACTACGGAGCAGTTCTTC	CASSATTEQFF
TRBJ2-4	TRBV6-1	NA	TRBD1	TGTGCCAGCAGTGACCCCGGGACAGGGGTAGCCAAAAACATTCAGTACTTC	CASSDPGTGVAKNIQYF
TRBJ1-1	TRBV7-9	NA	NA	TGTGCCAGCAGCAGTCTCAGGGGATGGGATAGTGAAGCTTTCTTT	CASSSLRGWDSEAFF
TRBJ1-2	TRBV5-5	NA	TRBD1	TGTGCCAGCAGCTTGGCGGGACAGGGGAACTATGGCTACACCTTC	CASSLAGQGNYGYTF
TRBJ2-5	TRBV5-8	few	TRBD1	TGTGCCAGCAGCTCCCGGACAGGGGGTATGGAGACCCAGTACTTC	CASSSRTGGMETQYF
TRBJ2-4	TRBV5-6	once	NA	TGTGCCAGCAGCTTGGCAGGGAAAAACATTCAGTACTTC	CASSLAGKNIQYF
TRBJ1-6	TRBV4-1	few	TRBD1	TGCGCCAGCAGCCAAGCCGGAAGGACAGGGGGAAATTCACCCCTCCACTTT	CASSQAGRTGGNSPLHF
TRBJ2-3	TRBV30	NA	NA	TGTGCCTGGAGTGACCGGGACAAGCAGTATTTT	CAWSDRDKQYF
TRBJ1-1	TRBV7-9	NA	TRBD1	TGTGCCAGCAGCGTATGGACAGGCTCGAAGACTATCACTGAAGCTTTCTTT	CASSVWTGSKTITEAFF
TRBJ2-2	TRBV7-7	NA	TRBD1	TGTGCTAGCAGCTTAGGGCGGGACAGGGACACCGGGGAGCTGTTTTTT	CASSLGRDRDTGELFF
TRBJ1-2	TRBV7-9	NA	NA	TGTGCCAGCAGCACCAGGGTTCCGGGCTACACCTTC	CASSTRVPGYTF
TRBJ2-3	TRBV30	few	NA	TGTGCCTGGGCCGGACACGGCCGGACAGATACGCAGTATTTT	CAWAGHGRTDTQYF
TRBJ1-5	TRBV28	NA	TRBD1	TGTGCCAGCAGTGGGACAGGGATTAGCAATCAGCCCCAGCATTTT	CASSGTGISNQPQHF
TRBJ1-1	TRBV4-3	NA	TRBD1	TGCGCCAGCAGCCCACCCACAGGGGATGAAGCTTTCTTT	CASSPPTGDEAFF
TRBJ1-2	TRBV18	NA	TRBD1	TGTGCCAGCTCACACGACAGGGTTTTTGGCTACACCTTC	CASSHDRVFGYTF
TRBJ1-1	TRBV14	once	NA	TGTGCCAGCAGCCAAGTCAGGGAAGCTTTCTTT	CASSQVREAFF
TRBJ2-1	TRBV5-6	NA	TRBD1	TGTGCCAGCAGCTTGTCAGGGGGCAATGAGCAGTTCTTC	CASSLSGGNEQFF
TRBJ1-2	TRBV18	NA	TRBD1	TGTGCCAGCTCACTGCCGACAGGGTACTATGGCTACACCTTC	CASSLPTGYYGYTF
TRBJ2-5	TRBV29-1	NA	NA	TGCAGCGTTGAAGATCCTCTGGATTGGGCTCGGTACTTC	CSVEDPLDWARYF
TRBJ2-3	TRBV7-2	NA	TRBD2	TGTGCCAGCAGCTGGGGACTAGCGGGGGTGGGTACAGATACGCAGTATTTT	CASSWGLAGVGTDTQYF
TRBJ1-2	TRBV10-3	NA	TRBD1	TGTGCCTTAGGCCCAGGGGGGCATGGCTACACCTTC	CALGPGGHGYTF
TRBJ1-5	TRBV5-1	NA	NA	TGCGCCAGCAGCTTGGGTCCGGGGGGCAATCAGCCCCAGCATTTT	CASSLGPGGNQPQHF
TRBJ1-5	TRBV10-1	NA	NA	TGCGCCAGCAGTGAGACCGGGAAGAATCAGCCCCAGCATTTT	CASSETGKNQPQHF
TRBJ2-2	TRBV3-1/TRBV3-2	few	NA	TGTGCCAGCAGCCAATTTGTATCCGGGGAGCTGTTTTTT	CASSQFVSGELFF
TRBJ2-3	TRBV7-7	NA	TRBD2	TGTGCCAGCAGCTTAGGCCTAGCGGCTAGCACAGATACGCAGTATTTT	CASSLGLAASTDTQYF
TRBJ1-1	TRBV28	NA	TRBD1	TGTGCCAGCAGAACGCAGGGGGCCACTGAAGCTTTCTTT	CASRTQGATEAFF
TRBJ1-1	TRBV19	NA	NA	TGTGCCAGTATCCTTGACAGGTTGGGCACTGAAGCTTTCTTT	CASILDRLGTEAFF
TRBJ2-3	TRBV6-2/TRBV6-3	NA	TRBD2	TGTGCCAGCAGCCAGAGCGGGGGAGAAGATACGCAGTATTTT	CASSQSGGEDTQYF
TRBJ2-5	TRBV15	NA	TRBD1	TGTGCCACCATGGTAGGACAGGGTGGGGAGACCCAGTACTTC	CATMVGQGGETQYF
TRBJ2-1	TRBV27	once	NA	TGTGCCAGCAGTCTAGTCCTTAGGGCAGGGGAGCAGTTCTTC	CASSLVLRAGEQFF
TRBJ1-6	TRBV5-6	NA	NA	TGTGCCAGCAGCCCGTCCCGCCGGGTTTCACCCCTCCACTTT	CASSPSRRVSPLHF
TRBJ2-7	TRBV11-2	once	TRBD2	TGTGCCAGCAGCTTAGGAGGGACTAGCCCTGGAGGGCAGTACTTC	CASSLGGTSPGGQYF